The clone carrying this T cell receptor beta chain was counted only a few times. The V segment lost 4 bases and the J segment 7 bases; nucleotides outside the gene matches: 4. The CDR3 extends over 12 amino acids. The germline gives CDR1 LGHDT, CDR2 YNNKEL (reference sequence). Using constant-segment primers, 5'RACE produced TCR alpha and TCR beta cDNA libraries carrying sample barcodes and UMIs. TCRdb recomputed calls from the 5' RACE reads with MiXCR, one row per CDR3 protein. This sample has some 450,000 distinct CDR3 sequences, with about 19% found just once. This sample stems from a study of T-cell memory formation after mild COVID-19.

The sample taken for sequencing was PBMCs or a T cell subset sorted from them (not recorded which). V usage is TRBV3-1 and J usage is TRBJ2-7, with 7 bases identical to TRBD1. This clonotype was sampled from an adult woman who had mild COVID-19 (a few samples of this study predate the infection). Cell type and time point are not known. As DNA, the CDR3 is TGTGCCAGCAGCCTGGGGACAGTTGAGCAGTACTTC. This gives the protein CASSLGTVEQYF.